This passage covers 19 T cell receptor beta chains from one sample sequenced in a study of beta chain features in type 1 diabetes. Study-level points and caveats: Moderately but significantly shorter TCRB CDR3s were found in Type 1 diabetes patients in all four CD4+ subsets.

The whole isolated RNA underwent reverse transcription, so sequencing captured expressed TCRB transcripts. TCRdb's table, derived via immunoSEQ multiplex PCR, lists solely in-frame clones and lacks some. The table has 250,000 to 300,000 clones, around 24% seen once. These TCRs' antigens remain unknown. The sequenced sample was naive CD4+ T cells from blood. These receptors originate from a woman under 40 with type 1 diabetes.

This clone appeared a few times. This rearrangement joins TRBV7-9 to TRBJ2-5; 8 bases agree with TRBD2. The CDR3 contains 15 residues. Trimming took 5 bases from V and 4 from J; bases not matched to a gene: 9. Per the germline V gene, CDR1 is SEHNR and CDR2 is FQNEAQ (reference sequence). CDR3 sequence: CASSPSFLAGETQYF. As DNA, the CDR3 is TGTGCCAGCAGCCCCAGCTTCCTAGCGGGAGAGACCCAGTACTTC.

The CDR3 loop reads CASSDEAASNQPQHF. In DNA form, the CDR3 reads TGTGCCAGCAGTGATGAGGCAGCTAGCAATCAGCCCCAGCATTTT. This sequence joins TRBV2 and TRBJ1-5; D remains ambiguous. Germline loops: CDR1 SNHLY, CDR2 FYNNEI. The CDR3 extends over 15 amino acids. V was clipped by 3 bases and J by 0 bases, with 9 bases between them.

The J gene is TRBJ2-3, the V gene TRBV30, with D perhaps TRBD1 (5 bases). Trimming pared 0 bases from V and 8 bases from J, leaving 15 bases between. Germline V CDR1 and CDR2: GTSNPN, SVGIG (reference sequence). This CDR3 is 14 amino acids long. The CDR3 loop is CAWSVRGSQGTQYF. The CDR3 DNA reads TGTGCCTGGAGTGTAAGGGGTAGTCAAGGTACGCAGTATTTT.

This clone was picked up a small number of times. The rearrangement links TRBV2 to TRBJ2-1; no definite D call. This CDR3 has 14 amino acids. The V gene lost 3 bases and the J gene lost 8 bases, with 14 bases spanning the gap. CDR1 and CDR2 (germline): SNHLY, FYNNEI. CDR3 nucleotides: TGTGCCAGCAGTGAGTCCCTCGGAGCCGATGAGCAGTTCTTC. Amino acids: CASSESLGADEQFF.

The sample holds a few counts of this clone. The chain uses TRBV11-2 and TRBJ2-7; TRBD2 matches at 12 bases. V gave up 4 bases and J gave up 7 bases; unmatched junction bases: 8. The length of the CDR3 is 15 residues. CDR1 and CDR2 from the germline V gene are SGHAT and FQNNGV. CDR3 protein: CASSSGLAGLSEQYF. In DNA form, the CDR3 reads TGTGCCAGCAGCTCTGGACTAGCGGGGCTTTCAGAGCAGTACTTC. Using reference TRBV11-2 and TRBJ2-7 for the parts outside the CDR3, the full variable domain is EAGVAQSPRYKIIEKRQSVAFWCNPISGHATLYWYQQILGQGPKLLIQFQNNGVVDDSQLPKDRFSAERLKGVDSTLKIQPAKLEDSAVYLCASSSGLAGLSEQYFGPGTRLTVT.

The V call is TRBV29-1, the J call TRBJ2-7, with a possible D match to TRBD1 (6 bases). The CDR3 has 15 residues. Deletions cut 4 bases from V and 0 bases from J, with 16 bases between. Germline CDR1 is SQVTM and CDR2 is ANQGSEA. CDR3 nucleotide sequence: TGCAGCGTTGTTGCAGGGGCGAGGAGCTCCTACGAGCAGTACTTC. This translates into CSVVAGARSSYEQYF.

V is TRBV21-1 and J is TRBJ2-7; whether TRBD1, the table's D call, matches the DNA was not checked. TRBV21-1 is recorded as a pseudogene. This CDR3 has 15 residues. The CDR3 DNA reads TGTGCCAGCAGACCTTGGGGCCAGAGCTCCTACGAGCAGTACTTC. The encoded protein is CASRPWGQSSYEQYF.

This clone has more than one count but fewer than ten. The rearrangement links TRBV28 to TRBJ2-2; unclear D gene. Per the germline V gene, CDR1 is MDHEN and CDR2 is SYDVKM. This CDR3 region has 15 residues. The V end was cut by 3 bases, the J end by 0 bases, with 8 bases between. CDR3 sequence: CASSLAATNTGELFF. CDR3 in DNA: TGTGCCAGCAGTTTGGCGGCGACGAACACCGGGGAGCTGTTTTTT.

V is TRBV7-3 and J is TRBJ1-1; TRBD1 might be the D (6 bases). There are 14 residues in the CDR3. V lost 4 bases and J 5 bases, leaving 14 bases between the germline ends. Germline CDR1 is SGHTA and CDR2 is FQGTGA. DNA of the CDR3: TGTGCCAGCAGCTCCCGGGGTACAGGGACTGAAGCTTTCTTT. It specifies CASSSRGTGTEAFF.

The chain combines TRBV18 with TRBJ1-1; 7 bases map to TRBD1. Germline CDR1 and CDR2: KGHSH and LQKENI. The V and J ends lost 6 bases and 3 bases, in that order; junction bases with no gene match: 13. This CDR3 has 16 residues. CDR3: CASSANKQGWDTEAFF. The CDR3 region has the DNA TGTGCCAGCTCCGCAAATAAACAGGGGTGGGACACTGAAGCTTTCTTT. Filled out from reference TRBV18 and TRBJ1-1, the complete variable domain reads NAGVMQNPRHLVRRRGQEARLRCSPMKGHSHVYWYRQLPEEGLKFMVYLQKENIIDESGMPKERFSAEFPKEGPSILRIQQVVRGDSAAYFCASSANKQGWDTEAFFGQGTRLTVV.

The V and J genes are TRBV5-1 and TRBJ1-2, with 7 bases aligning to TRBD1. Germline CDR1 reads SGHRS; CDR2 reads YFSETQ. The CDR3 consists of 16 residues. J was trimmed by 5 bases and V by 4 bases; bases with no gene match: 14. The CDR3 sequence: CASSTAGTEYSYGYTF. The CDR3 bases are TGCGCCAGCAGCACAGCCGGGACAGAATATTCGTATGGCTACACCTTC.

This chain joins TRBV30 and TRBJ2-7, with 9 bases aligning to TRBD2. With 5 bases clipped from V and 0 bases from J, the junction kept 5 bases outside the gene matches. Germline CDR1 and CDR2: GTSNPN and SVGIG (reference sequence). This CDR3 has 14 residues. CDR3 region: CAWGAGGSSYEQYF. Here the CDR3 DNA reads TGTGCCTGGGGTGCGGGAGGGAGCTCCTACGAGCAGTACTTC. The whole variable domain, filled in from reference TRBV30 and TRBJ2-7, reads SQTIHQWPATLVQPVGSPLSLECTVEGTSNPNLYWYRQAAGRGLQLLFYSVGIGQISSEVPQNLSASRPQDRQFILSSKKLLLSDSGFYLCAWGAGGSSYEQYFGPGTRLTVT.

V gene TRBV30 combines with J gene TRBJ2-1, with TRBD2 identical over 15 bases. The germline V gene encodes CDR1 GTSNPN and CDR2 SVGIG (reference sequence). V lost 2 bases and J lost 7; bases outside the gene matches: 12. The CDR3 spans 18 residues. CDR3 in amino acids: CAWSSQRTSGRASNEQFF. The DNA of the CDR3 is TGTGCCTGGAGTTCTCAAAGGACTAGCGGGAGGGCCAGTAATGAGCAGTTCTTC.

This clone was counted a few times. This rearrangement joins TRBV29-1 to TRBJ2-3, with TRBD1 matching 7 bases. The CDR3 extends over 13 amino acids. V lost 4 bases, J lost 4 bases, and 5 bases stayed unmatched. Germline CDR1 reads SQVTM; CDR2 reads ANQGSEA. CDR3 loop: CSVGNRGSDTQYF. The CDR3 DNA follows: TGCAGCGTTGGCAACAGGGGATCAGATACGCAGTATTTT.

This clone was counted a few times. The CDR3 DNA sequence: TGTGCCAGCAGCCCCGGACAGGGGGCGGATGTCTACACCTTC. This encodes CASSPGQGADVYTF. The chain uses TRBV2 and TRBJ1-2, with TRBD1 identical over 11 bases. J gave up 10 bases and V 6 bases, and 10 bases lay outside the gene matches. CDR3 size: 14 residues. Germline CDR1 reads SNHLY; CDR2 reads FYNNEI.

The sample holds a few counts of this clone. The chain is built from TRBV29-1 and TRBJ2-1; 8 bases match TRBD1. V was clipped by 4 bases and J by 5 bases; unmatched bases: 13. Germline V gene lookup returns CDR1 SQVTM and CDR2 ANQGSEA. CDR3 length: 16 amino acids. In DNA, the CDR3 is TGCAGCGTTGGAGAGCGACCGTCAGGGGGCCACAATGAGCAGTTCTTC. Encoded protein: CSVGERPSGGHNEQFF.

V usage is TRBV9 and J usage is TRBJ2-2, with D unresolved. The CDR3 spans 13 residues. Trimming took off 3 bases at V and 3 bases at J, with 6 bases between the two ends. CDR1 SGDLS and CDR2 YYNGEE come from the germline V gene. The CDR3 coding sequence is TGTGCCAGCAGCGGCGACTACACCGGGGAGCTGTTTTTT. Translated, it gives CASSGDYTGELFF.

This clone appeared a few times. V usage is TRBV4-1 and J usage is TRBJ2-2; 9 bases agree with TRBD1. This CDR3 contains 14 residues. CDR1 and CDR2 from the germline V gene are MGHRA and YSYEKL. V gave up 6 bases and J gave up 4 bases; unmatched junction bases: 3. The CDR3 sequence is CASRSTGGTGELFF. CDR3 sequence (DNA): TGCGCCAGCAGATCGACAGGGGGCACCGGGGAGCTGTTTTTT.

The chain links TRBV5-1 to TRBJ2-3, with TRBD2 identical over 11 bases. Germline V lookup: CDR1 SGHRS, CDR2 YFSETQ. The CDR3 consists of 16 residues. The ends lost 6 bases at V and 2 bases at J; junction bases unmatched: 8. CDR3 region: CASTPPTSGVTDTQYF. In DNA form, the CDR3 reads TGCGCCAGCACACCCCCGACTAGCGGGGTCACAGATACGCAGTATTTT.